The 10 T cell receptor beta chains given below trace back to one sample, sequenced in a study of blood T cells in healthy people across ages. The second PCR ran roughly 7 to 12 cycles with a sample-barcoded 5' primer and J-beta primers. Each CDR3 protein is one row after TCRdb ran MiXCR on the 5' RACE reads. The sample has about 640,000 distinct CDR3 sequences; around 54% are singletons. The specimen was blood. The receptor source for this set is a man aged 55 to 70 in good health.

DNA for the CDR3: TGCGCCAGCAGCCAGCCCCCTGGGGGTAAGGAAGGTGAAAAACTGTTTTTT. Its protein is CASSQPPGGKEGEKLFF. The rearrangement joins TRBV4-1 to TRBJ1-4; possibly TRBD1 for D (5 bases). V was pared by 3 bases and J by 7 bases, with 21 bases between. The CDR3 contains 17 residues. In germline, CDR1 is MGHRA, CDR2 YSYEKL.

This clonotype occurred a few times. The chain recombines TRBV3-1 with TRBJ1-2, with TRBD1 matching 7 bases. J gave up 7 bases and V 4 bases, and 15 bases lay outside the gene matches. CDR3 size: 16 residues. The germline CDR1 and CDR2 sequences are LGHDT and YNNKEL (reference sequence). The CDR3 region is CASSPRTGYAASGYTF. CDR3 DNA: TGTGCCAGCAGCCCCCGGACAGGTTACGCGGCCTCTGGCTACACCTTC.

The gene calls are TRBV3-1 and TRBJ2-5; TRBD2 matches 10 bases. The germline V gene encodes CDR1 LGHDT and CDR2 YNNKEL (reference sequence). The CDR3 is made up of 16 amino acids. V lost 4 bases to trimming and J lost 5 bases; unmatched junction nucleotides: 10. The CDR3 spells CASSPELAGPWETQYF. The CDR3, as DNA: TGTGCCAGCAGCCCCGAACTAGCGGGGCCCTGGGAGACCCAGTACTTC.

V usage is TRBV6-1 and J usage is TRBJ1-1; weak D call: TRBD1 (6 bases). In germline, CDR1 is MNHNS, CDR2 SASEGT. This CDR3 is built from 16 residues. The V end lost 6 bases, the J end lost 0 bases, and 17 bases lay between the germline ends. CDR3 nucleotide sequence: TGTGCCAGCAGACCTTCCCGGACAGACATGAACACTGAAGCTTTCTTT. Protein sequence: CASRPSRTDMNTEAFF.

This clonotype was detected a few times. The V and J genes are TRBV21-1 and TRBJ2-5; the DNA was not compared with TRBD2, the D call given in the table. TRBV21-1 is tagged as a pseudogene. CDR3 length: 18 amino acids. CDR3 bases: TGTGCCAGCAGCAAAGCCCAGTATAGCGGGGGGGACAAAGAGACCCAGTACTTC. It is translated as CASSKAQYSGGDKETQYF.

A note on this clonotype: This sequence may be a read error, since a much larger clone differs from it by one base. The chain combines TRBV7-2 with TRBJ2-7; D may match TRBD1 or TRBD2 (5 bases each). The assigned J gene may be wrong: the sequence end matches TRBJ2-5 better. The germline CDR1 and CDR2 sequences are SGHTA and FQGNSA. There are 11 residues in the CDR3. This chain's CDR3 is CASGWGETQYF. In DNA form, the CDR3 reads TGTGCCAGCGGTTGGGGGGAGACCCAGTACTTC.

The chain joins TRBV20-1 to TRBJ1-2, with D hard to call. V dropped 8 bases and J dropped 0 bases, with 25 bases sitting between them. This CDR3 is built from 17 residues. Germline loops: CDR1 DFQATT, CDR2 SNEGSKA (reference sequence). Here the CDR3 DNA reads TGCAGTACTAACCCACTAATTCTCGTGGAGACTAACTATGGCTACACCTTC. Its protein product is CSTNPLILVETNYGYTF.

The chain uses TRBV7-2 and TRBJ2-2, with D perhaps TRBD2 (5 bases). Per the germline V gene, CDR1 is SGHTA and CDR2 is FQGNSA. The CDR3 loop spans 14 amino acids. V was cut by 4 bases and J by 1 base, with 7 bases left in between. Here the CDR3 reads CASSSAVNTGELFF. The CDR3, as DNA: TGTGCCAGCAGCTCAGCGGTGAACACCGGGGAGCTGTTTTTT.

This clonotype has only a few counts. The chain couples TRBV29-1 to TRBJ2-5; D may be TRBD1 or TRBD2 (5 bases each). CDR3 length: 13 amino acids. Germline V gives CDR1 SQVTM, CDR2 ANQGSEA. The ends were cut back, 3 bases at V and 5 bases at J, with 13 bases in the middle. CDR3 coding DNA: TGCAGCGTTGACCCGGGACCTGGGGAGACCCAGTACTTC. Translated: CSVDPGPGETQYF.

The V call is TRBV3-1, the J call TRBJ2-1; 7 bases align to TRBD2. The J segment lost 15 bases and the V segment lost 3 bases, leaving 11 bases of the junction unmatched. The germline V gene has CDR1 LGHDT and CDR2 YNNKEL (reference sequence). This CDR3 spans 13 amino acids. Here the CDR3 DNA reads TGTGCCAGCAGCCATCCGAACCTAGCGGCAGCGTTCTTC. It specifies CASSHPNLAAAFF.